This T cell receptor (beta chain) was found in a study of blood T cell repertoires in COVID-19. Study overall: The samples span acute and convalescent COVID-19 from the United States, Italy and Spain. PBMCs, B-cell-depleted T cells, or T cells were the source of the cDNA or gDNA that made up the material.

Per the study methods: Cell counts per sample came from amplifying reference gene primers. The method was immunoSEQ multiplex PCR; TCRdb's version includes in-frame clones alone and lacks a portion of them. V and J calls and clone size come straight from that table; D and trimming were deduced from the DNA. The table records about 200,000 clones, around 87% of them present only once. The TCR originated in a man aged 55-75 years with acute or convalescent COVID-19. What was sequenced was peripheral blood.

In nucleotides, the CDR3 is TGTGCCAGCAGACTCGACGGGGTAGGGTCACCCCTCCACTTT. Translation gives CASRLDGVGSPLHF. The V call is TRBV7-9, the J call TRBJ1-6; D is ambiguous. Germline V gene sequence: CDR1 SEHNR, CDR2 FQNEAQ (reference sequence). V was trimmed by 6 bases and J by 10 bases, leaving 16 bases between them. The CDR3 loop spans 14 amino acids. Filled out from reference TRBV7-9 and TRBJ1-6, the complete variable domain reads DTGVSQNPRHKITKRGQNVTFRCDPISEHNRLYWYRQTLGQGPEFLTYFQNEAQLEKSRLLSDRFSAERPKGSFSTLEIQRTEQGDSAMYLCASRLDGVGSPLHFGNGTRLTVT.